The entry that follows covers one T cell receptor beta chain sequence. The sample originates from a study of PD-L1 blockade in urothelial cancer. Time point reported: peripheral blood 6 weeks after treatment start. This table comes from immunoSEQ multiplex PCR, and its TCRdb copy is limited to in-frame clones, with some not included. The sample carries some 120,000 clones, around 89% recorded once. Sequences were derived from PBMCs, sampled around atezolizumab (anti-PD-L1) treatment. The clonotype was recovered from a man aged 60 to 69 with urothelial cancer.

This chain's CDR3 is CASSEFLDRNTEAFF. CDR3 nucleotide sequence: TGTGCCAGCAGTGAATTTCTGGACAGAAACACTGAAGCTTTCTTT. The rearrangement joins TRBV25-1 to TRBJ1-1, with D tentatively TRBD1 (6 bases). There are 15 residues in the CDR3. Trimming removed 1 base at V and 2 bases at J, with 11 bases between. Germline CDR1 and CDR2: MGHDK and SYGVNS.